A single sample is the source of the 21 T cell receptor beta chains below, sequenced in a study of blood T cell repertoires in COVID-19. Clones were sequenced by immunoSEQ multiplex PCR, and TCRdb holds only the in-frame ones, with some missing. The table records 90,000 to 130,000 clones, 70% to 90% of them present only once. Sequenced sample: peripheral blood. The receptors were gathered from a woman aged 45-59 years with acute or convalescent COVID-19.

The chain combines TRBV10-2 with TRBJ2-2, with 8 bases identical to TRBD2. With 6 bases clipped from V and 6 bases from J, the junction kept 6 bases outside the gene matches. CDR3 length equals 14 residues. Germline V CDR1 and CDR2: WSHSY, SAAADI. CDR3 residues: CASRGLVVAGELFF. CDR3 nucleotides: TGCGCCAGCAGGGGACTAGTTGTCGCCGGGGAGCTGTTTTTT.

V and J are TRBV3-1 (or the pseudogene TRBV3-2) and TRBJ2-5; 10 nucleotides line up with TRBD2. V lost 3 bases, J lost 5 bases, and 6 bases stayed unmatched. The length of the CDR3 is 15 residues. CDR1 and CDR2 from the germline V gene are LGHDT and YNNKEL (reference sequence). CDR3 nucleotides: TGTGCCAGCAGCCAGCCAGGGACTAGCGTGGAGACCCAGTACTTC. Translating it yields CASSQPGTSVETQYF.

The chain is built from TRBV7-9 and TRBJ1-1, with 8 bases identical to TRBD1. V trimming: 3 bases; J trimming: 6 bases; junction bases outside the gene matches: 6. CDR1 SEHNR and CDR2 FQNEAQ come from the germline V gene (reference sequence). The CDR3 spans 14 residues. In nucleotides, the CDR3 is TGTGCCAGCAGCTTCGGACAGGGTATCCCTGAAGCTTTCTTT. Its translation is CASSFGQGIPEAFF.

The chain carries TRBV29-1 and TRBJ2-3; 10 bases align to TRBD1. CDR3 length: 16 residues. V gave up 5 bases and J gave up 4 bases; unmatched junction bases: 12. In germline, CDR1 is SQVTM, CDR2 ANQGSEA. As DNA, the CDR3 is TGCAGCGTTCGCAAAGGGACAGGGGTGGTCGCAGATACGCAGTATTTT. Translated, it gives CSVRKGTGVVADTQYF.

V and J are TRBV11-1 and TRBJ2-1, with a possible D match to TRBD2 (5 bases). With 1 base removed from V and 0 bases from J, the gap between germline ends came to 10 bases. CDR1 and CDR2 (germline): SGHAT, FQDESV (reference sequence). The CDR3 extends over 16 amino acids. In DNA form, the CDR3 reads TGTGCCAGCAGCTTAGTCCCGGGGATCTCCTACAATGAGCAGTTCTTC. This translates into CASSLVPGISYNEQFF.

This clone came up once. V gene TRBV2 combines with J gene TRBJ1-4; D is possibly TRBD1 (6 bases). With 3 bases removed from V and 9 bases from J, the gap between germline ends came to 14 bases. The CDR3 sequence is 14 residues long. Germline assignment: CDR1 SNHLY and CDR2 FYNNEI. The CDR3 DNA reads TGTGCCAGCAGTGACTCCGCAGGGGATCAAAAACTGTTTTTT. Translated: CASSDSAGDQKLFF.

V usage is TRBV21-1 and J usage is TRBJ2-7; the D call of TRBD1 is as the table states it, not checked on the DNA. TRBV21-1 is termed a pseudogene. CDR3 length: 13 residues. CDR3 DNA sequence: TGTGCCAGCAGCGAACAGGGCTCCTACGAGCAGTACTTC. This translates into CASSEQGSYEQYF.

The chain has TRBV29-1 and TRBJ2-7; TRBD1 aligns across 9 bases. CDR1 is SQVTM and CDR2 is ANQGSEA in the germline V gene. The CDR3 sequence is 15 residues long. The J segment lost 3 bases and the V segment lost 6 bases, leaving 12 bases of the junction unmatched. CDR3 DNA sequence: TGCAGCGTCGCCGAACAACAGGGGGCGCGCTACGAGCAGTACTTC. Protein product: CSVAEQQGARYEQYF.

This sequence joins TRBV2 and TRBJ1-2, with D unresolved. Between the trimmed V and J ends, which lost 2 bases and 5 bases, there was a span of 9 bases. The CDR3 sequence is 13 residues long. In germline, CDR1 is SNHLY, CDR2 FYNNEI. CDR3 loop: CASSERQVYGYTF. In DNA, the CDR3 is TGTGCCAGCAGTGAAAGGCAGGTTTATGGCTACACCTTC. Filled out from reference TRBV2 and TRBJ1-2, the complete variable domain reads EPEVTQTPSHQVTQMGQEVILRCVPISNHLYFYWYRQILGQKVEFLVSFYNNEISEKSEIFDDQFSVERPDGSNFTLKIRSTKLEDSAMYFCASSERQVYGYTFGSGTRLTVV.

The chain carries TRBV2 and TRBJ2-4, with D perhaps matching TRBD1 (5 bases). With 2 bases removed from V and 0 bases from J, the gap between germline ends came to 11 bases. The CDR3 is 16 amino acids. Germline loops: CDR1 SNHLY, CDR2 FYNNEI. For the CDR3, the DNA is TGTGCCAGCAGTGAAAGGCAGGGCCTAGCCAAAAACATTCAGTACTTC. It is translated as CASSERQGLAKNIQYF.

The rearrangement links TRBV3-1 (or the pseudogene TRBV3-2) to TRBJ2-5; TRBD2 aligns across 10 bases. Germline-derived CDR1 and CDR2 are LGHDT and YNNKEL (reference sequence). There are 14 residues in the CDR3. Trimming removed 1 base from V and 7 bases from J; junction bases left unmatched: 3. CDR3 region: CASSQVASGRTQYF. As DNA, the CDR3 is TGTGCCAGCAGCCAAGTGGCTAGCGGGAGGACCCAGTACTTC.

The chain carries TRBV19 and TRBJ2-1; 7 bases are a match to TRBD2. Germline CDR1 is LNHDA and CDR2 is SQIVND (reference sequence). V dropped 9 bases and J dropped 5; count of bases not matched to a gene: 13. The CDR3 covers 15 residues. This CDR3 reads CASRLSGTNHNEQFF. The CDR3 DNA is TGTGCCAGCAGGTTGAGCGGGACCAACCACAATGAGCAGTTCTTC.

The chain employs TRBV28 and TRBJ1-6; 8 nucleotides match TRBD1. Germline trimming cut 4 bases from V and 9 bases from J; bases unmatched to any gene: 8. Looked up from germline, CDR1 is MDHEN and CDR2 is SYDVKM. The CDR3 extends over 15 amino acids. The CDR3 here is CASSSQGAFSSPLHF. CDR3 coding DNA: TGTGCCAGCAGTTCCCAGGGGGCTTTTAGTTCACCCCTCCACTTT.

This rearrangement joins TRBV2 to TRBJ2-2, with D tentatively TRBD2 (6 bases). This CDR3 contains 16 residues. CDR1 is SNHLY, CDR2 FYNNEI, per germline. Trimming took off 6 bases at V and 1 base at J, with 15 bases between the two ends. The CDR3 bases are TGTGCCAGCAGGCCCGGGTCGGGGGAGAACACCGGGGAGCTGTTTTTT. As protein: CASRPGSGENTGELFF. The full variable domain, with the rest looked up from reference TRBV2 and TRBJ2-2, is EPEVTQTPSHQVTQMGQEVILRCVPISNHLYFYWYRQILGQKVEFLVSFYNNEISEKSEIFDDQFSVERPDGSNFTLKIRSTKLEDSAMYFCASRPGSGENTGELFFGEGSRLTVL.

Written as DNA, the CDR3 is TGTGCCAGCAGTTTCCCGGGGACAGCAAACTATGGCTACACCTTC. It yields the protein CASSFPGTANYGYTF. The chain couples TRBV28 to TRBJ1-2; 7 nucleotides match TRBD1. V dropped 3 bases and J dropped 2; count of bases not matched to a gene: 6. The germline gives CDR1 MDHEN, CDR2 SYDVKM. This CDR3 has 15 residues.

The V gene is TRBV27, the J gene TRBJ1-1, with D possibly matching TRBD1 (5 bases). Trimming removed 5 bases at V and 5 bases at J, with 18 bases between. Germline-derived CDR1 and CDR2 are MNHEY and SMNVEV (reference sequence). There are 15 residues in the CDR3. In nucleotides, the CDR3 is TGTGCCAGCAGTACCGGAACAGGTTTAGGGACTGAAGCTTTCTTT. Protein sequence: CASSTGTGLGTEAFF.

This chain connects TRBV28 to TRBJ1-1; D not certain. CDR3 length: 14 amino acids. V lost 3 bases, J lost 3 bases, and 11 bases lay in between. The germline V gene encodes CDR1 MDHEN and CDR2 SYDVKM. DNA of the CDR3: TGTGCCAGCAGTTTTAATTGGGGAGACACTGAAGCTTTCTTT. It is translated as CASSFNWGDTEAFF.

The rearrangement links TRBV4-2 to TRBJ2-1; 13 bases align to TRBD2. Germline V CDR1 and CDR2: LGHNA, YNFKEQ. The CDR3 has 17 amino acids. V lost 1 base and J lost 5; bases outside the gene matches: 5. In DNA form, the CDR3 reads TGTGCCAGCAGCCAAGGGTATGGGACTAGCGGGAACAATGAGCAGTTCTTC. The encoded protein is CASSQGYGTSGNNEQFF.

The rearrangement uses TRBV4-2 and TRBJ2-3; 11 bases are a match to TRBD2. CDR3 length equals 19 residues. The trim removed 3 bases at V and 0 bases at J, leaving 11 bases unmatched. Germline lookup yields CDR1 LGHNA and CDR2 YNFKEQ. CDR3 nucleotides: TGTGCCAGCAGCCAGGGGCTAGCGGGAGGCTTGTCTAGCACAGATACGCAGTATTTT. This sequence encodes CASSQGLAGGLSSTDTQYF.

This chain joins TRBV11-2 and TRBJ1-3; TRBD1 is a possible D gene (5 bases). This CDR3 is 17 amino acids long. Trimming removed 2 bases from V and 2 bases from J, with 16 bases in between. The germline V gene encodes CDR1 SGHAT and CDR2 FQNNGV. The CDR3 here is CASSLSRGDGPGNTIYF. Written as DNA, the CDR3 is TGTGCCAGCAGCTTAAGTCGGGGGGACGGCCCTGGAAACACCATATATTTT. Complete variable domain (other parts from reference TRBV11-2 and TRBJ1-3): EAGVAQSPRYKIIEKRQSVAFWCNPISGHATLYWYQQILGQGPKLLIQFQNNGVVDDSQLPKDRFSAERLKGVDSTLKIQPAKLEDSAVYLCASSLSRGDGPGNTIYFGEGSWLTVV.

J is TRBJ1-6 and V is TRBV18; 7 nucleotides agree with TRBD1. The CDR3 extends over 18 amino acids. V dropped 4 bases and J dropped 0; count of bases not matched to a gene: 9. CDR1 and CDR2 from the germline V gene are KGHSH and LQKENI. CDR3 residues: CASSLARTGLSYNSPLHF. CDR3 bases: TGTGCCAGCTCACTCGCTCGGACAGGTCTCTCCTATAATTCACCCCTCCACTTT.